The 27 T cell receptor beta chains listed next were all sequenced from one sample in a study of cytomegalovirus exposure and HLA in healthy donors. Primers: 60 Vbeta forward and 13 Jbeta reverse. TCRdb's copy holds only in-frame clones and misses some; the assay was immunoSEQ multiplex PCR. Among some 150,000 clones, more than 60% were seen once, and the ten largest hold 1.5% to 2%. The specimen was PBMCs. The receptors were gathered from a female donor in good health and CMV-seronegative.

Here the CDR3 DNA reads TGTGCCAGTAGTATAGGTAGCAGGGGTCATGGCTACACCTTC. It codes for CASSIGSRGHGYTF. The V gene is TRBV19, the J gene TRBJ1-2; tentative D call: TRBD1 (6 bases). CDR3 length equals 14 residues. Trimming pared 1 base from V and 6 bases from J, leaving 12 bases between. CDR1 is LNHDA and CDR2 is SQIVND in the germline V gene (reference sequence). Full variable domain (rest looked up from reference TRBV19 and TRBJ1-2): DGGITQSPKYLFRKEGQNVTLSCEQNLNHDAMYWYRQDPGQGLRLIYYSQIVNDFQKGDIAEGYSVSREKKESFPLTVTSAQKNPTAFYLCASSIGSRGHGYTFGSGTRLTVV.

CDR3 region: CASSLGAGGLYEQYF. CDR3 bases: TGTGCCAGCAGCTTAGGGGCGGGAGGCCTCTACGAGCAGTACTTC. The genes are TRBV11-2 and TRBJ2-7; 8 bases line up with TRBD2. Germline V gene data show CDR1 as SGHAT and CDR2 as FQNNGV. CDR3 size: 15 residues. J lost 3 bases, V lost 1 base, and 5 bases had no gene match.

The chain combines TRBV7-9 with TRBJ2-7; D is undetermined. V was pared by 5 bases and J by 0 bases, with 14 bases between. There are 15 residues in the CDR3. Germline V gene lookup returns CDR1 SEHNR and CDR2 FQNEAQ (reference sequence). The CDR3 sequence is CASSAGPASSYEQYF. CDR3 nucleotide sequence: TGTGCCAGCAGCGCCGGTCCCGCGAGCTCCTACGAGCAGTACTTC.

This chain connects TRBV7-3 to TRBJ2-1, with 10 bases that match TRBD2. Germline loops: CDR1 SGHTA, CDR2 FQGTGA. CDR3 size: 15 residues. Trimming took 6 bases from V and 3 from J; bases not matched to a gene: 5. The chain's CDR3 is CASSVAGGLYNEQFF. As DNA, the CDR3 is TGTGCCAGCAGTGTAGCGGGGGGCCTCTACAATGAGCAGTTCTTC.

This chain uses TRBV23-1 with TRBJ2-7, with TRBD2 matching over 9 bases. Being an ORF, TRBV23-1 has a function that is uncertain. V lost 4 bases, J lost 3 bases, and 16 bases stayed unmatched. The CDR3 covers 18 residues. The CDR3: CASSPPGRSTSGRYEQYF. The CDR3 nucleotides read TGCGCCAGCAGTCCCCCGGGACGGAGTACTAGCGGGCGCTACGAGCAGTACTTC.

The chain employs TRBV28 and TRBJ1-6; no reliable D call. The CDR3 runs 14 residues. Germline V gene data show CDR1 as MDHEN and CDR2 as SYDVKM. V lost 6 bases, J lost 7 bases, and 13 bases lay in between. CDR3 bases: TGTGCCAGCAGCCAAGGATCCGGGAATTCACCCCTCCACTTT. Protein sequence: CASSQGSGNSPLHF.

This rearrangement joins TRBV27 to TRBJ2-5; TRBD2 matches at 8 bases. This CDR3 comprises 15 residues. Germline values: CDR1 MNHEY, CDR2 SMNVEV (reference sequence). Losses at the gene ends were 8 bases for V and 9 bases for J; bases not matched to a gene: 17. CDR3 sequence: CASRSERGTREAQYF. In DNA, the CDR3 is TGTGCCAGCCGATCTGAGCGGGGGACTCGGGAGGCCCAGTACTTC.

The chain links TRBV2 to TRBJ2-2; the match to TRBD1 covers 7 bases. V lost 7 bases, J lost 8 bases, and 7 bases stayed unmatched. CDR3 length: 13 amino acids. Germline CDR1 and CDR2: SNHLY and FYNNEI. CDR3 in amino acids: CASKIQGIGELFF. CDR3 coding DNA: TGTGCCAGCAAAATACAGGGGATAGGGGAGCTGTTTTTT.

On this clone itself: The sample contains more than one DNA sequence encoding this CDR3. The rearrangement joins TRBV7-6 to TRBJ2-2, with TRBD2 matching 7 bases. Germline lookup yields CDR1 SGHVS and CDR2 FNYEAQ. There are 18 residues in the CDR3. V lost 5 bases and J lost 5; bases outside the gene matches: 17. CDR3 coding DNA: TGTGCCAGCAGCCCGAGTGGTGGGAGGGCCGAAAGGACCGGGGAGCTGTTTTTT. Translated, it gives CASSPSGGRAERTGELFF.

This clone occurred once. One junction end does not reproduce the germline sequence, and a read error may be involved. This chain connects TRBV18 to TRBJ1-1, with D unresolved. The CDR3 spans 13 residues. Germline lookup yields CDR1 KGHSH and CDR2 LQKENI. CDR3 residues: CASSPLEATEAFF. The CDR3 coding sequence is TGTGCCAGCTCGCCACTAGAGGCCACTGAAGCTTTCTTT.

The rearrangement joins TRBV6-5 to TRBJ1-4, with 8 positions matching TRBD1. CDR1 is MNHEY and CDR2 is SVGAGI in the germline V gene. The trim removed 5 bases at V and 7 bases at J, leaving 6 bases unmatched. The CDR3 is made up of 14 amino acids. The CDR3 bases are TGTGCCAGCAGTCCCGGACAGGGTACTGAAAAACTGTTTTTT. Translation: CASSPGQGTEKLFF.

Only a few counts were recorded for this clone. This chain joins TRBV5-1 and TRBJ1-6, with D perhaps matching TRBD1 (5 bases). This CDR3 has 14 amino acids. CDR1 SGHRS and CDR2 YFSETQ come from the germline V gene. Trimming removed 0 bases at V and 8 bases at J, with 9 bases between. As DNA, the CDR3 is TGCGCCAGCAGCTTGGATTCCAGGGATTCACCCCTCCACTTT. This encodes CASSLDSRDSPLHF. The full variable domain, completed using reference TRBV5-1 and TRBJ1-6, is KAGVTQTPRYLIKTRGQQVTLSCSPISGHRSVSWYQQTPGQGLQFLFEYFSETQRNKGNFPGRFSGRQFSNSRSEMNVSTLELGDSALYLCASSLDSRDSPLHFGNGTRLTVT.

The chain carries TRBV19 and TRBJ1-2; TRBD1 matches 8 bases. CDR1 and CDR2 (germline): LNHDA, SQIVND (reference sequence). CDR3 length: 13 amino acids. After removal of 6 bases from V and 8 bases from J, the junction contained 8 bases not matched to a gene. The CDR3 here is CASSHRDRIGYTF. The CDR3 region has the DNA TGTGCCAGTAGCCACCGGGACAGGATCGGCTACACCTTC. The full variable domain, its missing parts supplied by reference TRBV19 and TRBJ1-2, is DGGITQSPKYLFRKEGQNVTLSCEQNLNHDAMYWYRQDPGQGLRLIYYSQIVNDFQKGDIAEGYSVSREKKESFPLTVTSAQKNPTAFYLCASSHRDRIGYTFGSGTRLTVV.

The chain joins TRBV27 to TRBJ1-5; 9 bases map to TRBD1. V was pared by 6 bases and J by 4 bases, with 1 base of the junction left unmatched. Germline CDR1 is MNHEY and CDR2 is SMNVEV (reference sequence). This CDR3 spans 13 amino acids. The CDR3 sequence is CASRGQGNQPQHF. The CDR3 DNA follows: TGTGCCAGCAGGGGACAGGGTAATCAGCCCCAGCATTTT.

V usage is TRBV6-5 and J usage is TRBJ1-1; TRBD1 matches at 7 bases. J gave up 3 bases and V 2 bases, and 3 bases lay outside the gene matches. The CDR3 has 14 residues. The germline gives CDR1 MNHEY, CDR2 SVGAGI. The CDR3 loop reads CASSYGTVYTEAFF. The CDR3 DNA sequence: TGTGCCAGCAGTTACGGGACAGTGTACACTGAAGCTTTCTTT.

CDR3 protein: CASSSARDWYSGNTIYF. In nucleotides, the CDR3 is TGTGCCAGCAGTTCGGCCCGGGACTGGTACTCTGGAAACACCATATATTTT. The rearrangement joins TRBV28 to TRBJ1-3; TRBD1 is a possible D gene (5 bases). The V gene lost 4 bases and the J gene lost 0 bases, with 16 bases spanning the gap. CDR1 is MDHEN, CDR2 SYDVKM, per germline. The CDR3 extends over 17 amino acids.

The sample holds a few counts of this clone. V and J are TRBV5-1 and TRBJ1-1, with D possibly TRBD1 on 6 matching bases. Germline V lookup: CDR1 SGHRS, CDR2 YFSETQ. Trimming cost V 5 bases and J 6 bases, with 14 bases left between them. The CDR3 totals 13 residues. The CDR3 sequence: CASSFTGPSEAFF. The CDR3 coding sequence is TGCGCCAGCAGTTTCACAGGGCCATCTGAAGCTTTCTTT.

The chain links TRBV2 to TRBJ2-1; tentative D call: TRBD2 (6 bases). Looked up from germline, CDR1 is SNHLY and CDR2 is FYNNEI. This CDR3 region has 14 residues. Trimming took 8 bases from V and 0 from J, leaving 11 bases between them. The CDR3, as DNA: TGTGCCAGCCCACGGGAGAGCTCCTACAATGAGCAGTTCTTC. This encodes CASPRESSYNEQFF.

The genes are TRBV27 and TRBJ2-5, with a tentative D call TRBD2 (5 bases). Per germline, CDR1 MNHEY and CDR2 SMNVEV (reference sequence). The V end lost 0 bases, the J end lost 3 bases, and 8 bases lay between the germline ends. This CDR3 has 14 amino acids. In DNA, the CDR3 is TGTGCCAGCAGTTTATCGGAGACTAAAGAGACCCAGTACTTC. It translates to CASSLSETKETQYF.

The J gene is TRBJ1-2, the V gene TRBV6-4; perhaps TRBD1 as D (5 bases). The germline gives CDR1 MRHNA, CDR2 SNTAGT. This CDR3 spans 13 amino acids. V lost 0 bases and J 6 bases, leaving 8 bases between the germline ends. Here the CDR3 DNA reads TGTGCCAGCAGTGACTCGAAAGGGGATGGCTACACCTTC. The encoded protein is CASSDSKGDGYTF.

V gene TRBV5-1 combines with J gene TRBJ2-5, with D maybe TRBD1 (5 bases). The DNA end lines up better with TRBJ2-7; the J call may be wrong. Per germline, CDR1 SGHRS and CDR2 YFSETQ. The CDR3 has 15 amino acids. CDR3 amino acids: CASSSQGTSSYEQYF. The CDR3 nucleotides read TGCGCCAGCAGCTCCCAGGGTACTTCCTCCTACGAGCAGTACTTC.

CDR3 nucleotide sequence: TGTGCCAGCTCAACGGGACAGGGTGGACAGCCCCAGCATTTT. Translation: CASSTGQGGQPQHF. The V and J genes are TRBV18 and TRBJ1-5, with TRBD1 matching 9 bases. Germline V gives CDR1 KGHSH, CDR2 LQKENI. V lost 5 bases, J lost 7 bases, and 6 bases stayed unmatched. The length of the CDR3 is 14 residues.

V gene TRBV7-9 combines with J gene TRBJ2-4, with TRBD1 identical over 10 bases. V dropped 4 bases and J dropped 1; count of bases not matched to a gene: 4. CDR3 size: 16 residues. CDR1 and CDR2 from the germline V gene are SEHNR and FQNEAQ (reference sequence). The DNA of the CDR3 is TGTGCCAGCAGCTCCGGGACAGGGGAGGCCAAAAACATTCAGTACTTC. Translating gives CASSSGTGEAKNIQYF.

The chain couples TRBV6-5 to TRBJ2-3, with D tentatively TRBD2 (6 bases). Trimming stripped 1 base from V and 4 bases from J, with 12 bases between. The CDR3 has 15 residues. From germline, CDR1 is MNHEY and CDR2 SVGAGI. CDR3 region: CASSYWTMAPDTQYF. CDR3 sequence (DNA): TGTGCCAGCAGTTACTGGACTATGGCTCCAGATACGCAGTATTTT.

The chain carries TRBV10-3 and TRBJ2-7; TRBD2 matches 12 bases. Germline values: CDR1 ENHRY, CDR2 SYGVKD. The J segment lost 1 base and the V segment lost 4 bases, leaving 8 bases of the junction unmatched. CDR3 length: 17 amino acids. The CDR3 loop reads CAISGASGRAASYEQYF. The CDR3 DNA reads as TGTGCCATCAGTGGTGCTAGCGGGAGGGCAGCGTCCTACGAGCAGTACTTC.

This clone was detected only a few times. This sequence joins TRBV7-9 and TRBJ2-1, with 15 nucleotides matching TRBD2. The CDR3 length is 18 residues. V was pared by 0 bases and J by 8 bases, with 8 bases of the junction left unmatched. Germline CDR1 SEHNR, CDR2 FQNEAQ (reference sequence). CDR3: CASSLAGLAGGRGDEQFF. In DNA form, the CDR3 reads TGTGCCAGCAGCTTAGCAGGACTAGCGGGAGGGCGGGGTGATGAGCAGTTCTTC.

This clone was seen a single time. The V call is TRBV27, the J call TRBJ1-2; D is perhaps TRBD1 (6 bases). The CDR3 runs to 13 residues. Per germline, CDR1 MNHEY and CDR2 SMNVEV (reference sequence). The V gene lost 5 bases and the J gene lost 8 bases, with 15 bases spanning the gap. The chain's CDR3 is CASSPNTGTGYTF. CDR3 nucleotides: TGTGCCAGCAGTCCGAACACAGGGACCGGCTACACCTTC.